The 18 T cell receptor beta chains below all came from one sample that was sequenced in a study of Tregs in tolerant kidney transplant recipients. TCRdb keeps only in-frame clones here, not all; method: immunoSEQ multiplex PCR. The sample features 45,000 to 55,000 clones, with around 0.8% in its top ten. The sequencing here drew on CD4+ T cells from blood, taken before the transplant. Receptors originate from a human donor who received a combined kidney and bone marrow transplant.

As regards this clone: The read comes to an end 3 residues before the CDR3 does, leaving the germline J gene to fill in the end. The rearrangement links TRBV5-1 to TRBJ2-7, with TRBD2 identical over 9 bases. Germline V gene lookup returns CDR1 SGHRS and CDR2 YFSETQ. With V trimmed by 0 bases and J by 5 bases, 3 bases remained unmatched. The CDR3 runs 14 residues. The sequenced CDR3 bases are TGCGCCAGCAGCTTGGTAGCGGGAGCCAACGAG. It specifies CASSLVAGANE. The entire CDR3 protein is CASSLVAGANEQYF.

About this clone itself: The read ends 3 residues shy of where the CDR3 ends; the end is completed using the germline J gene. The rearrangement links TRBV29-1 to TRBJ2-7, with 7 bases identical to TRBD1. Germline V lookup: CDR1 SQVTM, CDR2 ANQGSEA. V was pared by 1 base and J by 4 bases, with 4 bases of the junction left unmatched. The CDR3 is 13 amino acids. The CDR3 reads CSVEGQGLYEQYF. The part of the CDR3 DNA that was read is TGCAGCGTTGAAGGACAGGGATTGTACGAG.

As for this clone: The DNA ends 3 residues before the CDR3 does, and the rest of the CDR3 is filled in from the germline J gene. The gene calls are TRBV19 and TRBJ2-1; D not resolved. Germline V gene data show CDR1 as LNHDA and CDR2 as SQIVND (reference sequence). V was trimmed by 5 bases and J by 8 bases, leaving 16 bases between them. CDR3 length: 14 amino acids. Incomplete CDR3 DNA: TGTGCCAGTAGTCTGGGCGCGAGTAGGGATGAG. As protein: CASSLGASRDE. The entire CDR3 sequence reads CASSLGASRDEQFF.

CDR3 sequence: CASSIWTGVSNQPQHF. The sequenced part of the CDR3 DNA is TGTGCCAGTAGTATTTGGACAGGGGTGAGCAATCAGCCC. The chain recombines TRBV19 with TRBJ1-5; 9 nucleotides agree with TRBD1. The sequence runs out 3 residues before the end of the CDR3; the remainder is reconstructed from the germline J gene. The CDR3 length is 16 residues. Losses at the gene ends were 3 bases for V and 1 base for J; bases not matched to a gene: 4. The germline gives CDR1 LNHDA, CDR2 SQIVND (reference sequence).

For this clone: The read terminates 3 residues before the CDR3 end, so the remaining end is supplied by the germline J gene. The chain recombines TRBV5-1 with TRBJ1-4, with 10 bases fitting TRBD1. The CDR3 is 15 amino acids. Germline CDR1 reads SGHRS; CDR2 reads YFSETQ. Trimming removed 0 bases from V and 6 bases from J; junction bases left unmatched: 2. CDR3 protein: CASSLDGTGDEKLFF. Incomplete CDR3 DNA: TGCGCCAGCAGCTTGGATGGGACAGGGGATGAAAAA.

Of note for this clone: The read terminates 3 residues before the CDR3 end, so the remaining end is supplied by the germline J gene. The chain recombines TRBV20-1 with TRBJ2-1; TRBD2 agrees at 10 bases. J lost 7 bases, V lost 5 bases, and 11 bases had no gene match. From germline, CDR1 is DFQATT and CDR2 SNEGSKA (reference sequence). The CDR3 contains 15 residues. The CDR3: CSAQDASGSMNEQFF. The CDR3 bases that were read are TGCAGTGCTCAAGACGCTAGCGGGAGTATGAATGAG.

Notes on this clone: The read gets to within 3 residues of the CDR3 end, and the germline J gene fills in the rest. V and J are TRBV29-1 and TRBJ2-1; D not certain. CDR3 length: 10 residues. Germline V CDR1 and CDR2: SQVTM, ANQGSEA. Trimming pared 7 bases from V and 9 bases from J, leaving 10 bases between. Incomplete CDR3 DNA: TGCAGCGCCGCGCATCCTGAG. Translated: CSAAHPE. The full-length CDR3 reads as CSAAHPEQFF.

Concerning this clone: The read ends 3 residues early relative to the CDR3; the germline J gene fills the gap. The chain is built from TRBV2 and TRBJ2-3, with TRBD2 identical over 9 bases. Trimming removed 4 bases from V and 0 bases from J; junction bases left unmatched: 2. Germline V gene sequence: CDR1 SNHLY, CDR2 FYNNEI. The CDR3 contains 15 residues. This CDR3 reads CASSVTSGSTDTQYF. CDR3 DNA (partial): TGTGCCAGCAGTGTTACTAGCGGGAGCACAGATACG.

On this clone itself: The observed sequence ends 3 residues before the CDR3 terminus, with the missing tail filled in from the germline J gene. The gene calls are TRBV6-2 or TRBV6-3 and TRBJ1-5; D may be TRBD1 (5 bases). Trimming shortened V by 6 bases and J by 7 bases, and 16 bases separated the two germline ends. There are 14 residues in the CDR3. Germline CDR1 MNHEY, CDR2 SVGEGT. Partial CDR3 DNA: TGTGCCAGCAGCCTAGGGGCAGGAGGACAGCCC. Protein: CASSLGAGGQP. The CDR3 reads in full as CASSLGAGGQPQHF.

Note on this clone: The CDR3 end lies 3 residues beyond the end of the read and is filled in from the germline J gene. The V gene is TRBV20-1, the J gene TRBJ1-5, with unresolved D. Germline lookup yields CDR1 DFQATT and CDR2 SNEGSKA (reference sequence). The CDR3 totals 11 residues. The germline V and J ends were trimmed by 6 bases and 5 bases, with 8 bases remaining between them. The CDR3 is CSARRDQPQHF. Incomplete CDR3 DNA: TGCAGTGCCCGGAGGGATCAGCCC.

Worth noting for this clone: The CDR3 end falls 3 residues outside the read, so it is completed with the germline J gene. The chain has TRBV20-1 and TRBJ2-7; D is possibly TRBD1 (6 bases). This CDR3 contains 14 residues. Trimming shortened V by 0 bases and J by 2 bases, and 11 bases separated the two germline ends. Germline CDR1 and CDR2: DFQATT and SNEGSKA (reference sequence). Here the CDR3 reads CSARDTRGTYEQYF. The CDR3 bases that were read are TGCAGTGCTAGAGATACCAGGGGCACCTACGAG.

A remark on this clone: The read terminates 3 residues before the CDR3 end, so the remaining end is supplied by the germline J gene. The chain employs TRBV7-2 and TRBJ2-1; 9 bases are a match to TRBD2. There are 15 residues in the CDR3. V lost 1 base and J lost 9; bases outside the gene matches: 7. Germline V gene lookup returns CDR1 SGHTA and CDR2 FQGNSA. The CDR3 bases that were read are TGTGCCAGCAGCTTAGTGCGGGAGGGGGACGGTGAG. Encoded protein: CASSLVREGDGE. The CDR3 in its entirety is CASSLVREGDGEQFF. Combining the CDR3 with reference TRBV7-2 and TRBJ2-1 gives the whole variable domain GAGVSQSPSNKVTEKGKDVELRCDPISGHTALYWYRQSLGQGLEFLIYFQGNSAPDKSGLPSDRFSAERTGGSVSTLTIQRTQQEDSAVYLCASSLVREGDGEQFFGPGTRLTVL.

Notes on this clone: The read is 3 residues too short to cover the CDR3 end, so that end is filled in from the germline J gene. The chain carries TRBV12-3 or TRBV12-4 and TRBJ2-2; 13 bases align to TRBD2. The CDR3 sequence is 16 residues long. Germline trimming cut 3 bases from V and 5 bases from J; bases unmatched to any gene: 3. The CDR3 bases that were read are TGTGCCAGCAGTTTTCAGACTAGCGGGAGGACCGGGGAG. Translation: CASSFQTSGRTGE. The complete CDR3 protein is CASSFQTSGRTGELFF.

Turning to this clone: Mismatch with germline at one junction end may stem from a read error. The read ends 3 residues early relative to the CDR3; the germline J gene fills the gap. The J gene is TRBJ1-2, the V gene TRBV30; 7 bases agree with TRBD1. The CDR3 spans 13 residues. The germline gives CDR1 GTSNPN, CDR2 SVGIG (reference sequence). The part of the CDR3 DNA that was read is TGTGCCGGGAGCCGACAGGGCTACTATGGC. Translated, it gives CAGSRQGYYG. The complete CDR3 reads CAGSRQGYYGYTF.

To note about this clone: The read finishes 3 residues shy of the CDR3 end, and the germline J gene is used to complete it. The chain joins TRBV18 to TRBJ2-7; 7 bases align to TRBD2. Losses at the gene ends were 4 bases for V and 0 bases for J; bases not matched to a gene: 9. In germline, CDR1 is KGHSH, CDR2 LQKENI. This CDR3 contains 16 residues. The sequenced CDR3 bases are TGTGCCAGCTCACGGGAGCAGGAGCGGGGCTCCTACGAG. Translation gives CASSREQERGSYE. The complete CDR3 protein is CASSREQERGSYEQYF. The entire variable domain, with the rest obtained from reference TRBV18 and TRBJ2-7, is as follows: NAGVMQNPRHLVRRRGQEARLRCSPMKGHSHVYWYRQLPEEGLKFMVYLQKENIIDESGMPKERFSAEFPKEGPSILRIQQVVRGDSAAYFCASSREQERGSYEQYFGPGTRLTVT.

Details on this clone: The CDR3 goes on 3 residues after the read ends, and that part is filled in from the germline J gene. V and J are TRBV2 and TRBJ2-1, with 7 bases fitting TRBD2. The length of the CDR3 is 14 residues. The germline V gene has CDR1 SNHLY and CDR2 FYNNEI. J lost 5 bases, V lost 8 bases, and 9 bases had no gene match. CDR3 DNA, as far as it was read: TGTGCCAGCCTACAGACTAGCAGAGACAATGAG. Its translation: CASLQTSRDNE. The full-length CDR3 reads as CASLQTSRDNEQFF.

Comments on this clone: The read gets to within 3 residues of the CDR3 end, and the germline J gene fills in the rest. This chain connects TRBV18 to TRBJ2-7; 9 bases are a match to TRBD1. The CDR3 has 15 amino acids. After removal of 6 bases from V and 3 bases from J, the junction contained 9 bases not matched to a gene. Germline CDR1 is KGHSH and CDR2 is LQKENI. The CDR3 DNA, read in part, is TGTGCCAGCTCTCAAGGACAGGGGAGGGTCTACGAG. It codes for CASSQGQGRVYE. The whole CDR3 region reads CASSQGQGRVYEQYF.

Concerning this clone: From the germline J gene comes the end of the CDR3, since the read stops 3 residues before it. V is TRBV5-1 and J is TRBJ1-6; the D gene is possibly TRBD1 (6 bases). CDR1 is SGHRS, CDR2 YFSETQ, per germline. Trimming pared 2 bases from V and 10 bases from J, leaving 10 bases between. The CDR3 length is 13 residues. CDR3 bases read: TGCGCCAGCAGCTTACAGGGAGAATCACCC. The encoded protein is CASSLQGESP. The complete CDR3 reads CASSLQGESPLHF.